This T cell receptor beta chain stems from a study of cytomegalovirus exposure and HLA in healthy donors. General study points: TCR beta V- and J-gene trimming was later associated with a missense DCLRE1C variant. Follow-up analysis seemed to connect common viral pathogens with several of the most significant clusters identified.

The PCR was carried out with 60 Vbeta primers and 13 Jbeta primers. Measured with immunoSEQ multiplex PCR; TCRdb has only the in-frame clones, and not every one. There are about 120,000 clones in the sample; approximately 74% occur only once, and approximately 10% lies in the top ten. In regard to this clone: Its antigen remains unidentified.

The CDR3 has 13 amino acids. Germline lookup yields CDR1 WNHNN and CDR2 SYGVQD (reference sequence). Between the trimmed V and J ends, which lost 3 bases and 7 bases, there was a span of 9 bases. The sequenced sample was PBMCs. The chain uses TRBV10-1 and TRBJ2-2; the D gene is possibly TRBD1 (6 bases). This receptor was taken from a woman aged 45 to 65 in good health and CMV-seropositive. CDR3 nucleotides: TGCGCCAGCAGTGAAAACAGGGACGGGGAGCTGTTTTTT. It encodes CASSENRDGELFF.